Below, 32 T cell receptor beta chains from the same sample are listed, as sequenced in a study of shared clonotypes between healthy human individuals (dated by TCRdb to 2020 to 2021). For the CD8 naive samples, CD45RO-negative cells were positively selected for CCR7, yielding a CD45RA+CCR7+ population from which TemRA cells were excluded. Library generation was performed with the immunoSEQ multiplex PCR assay. The table comes from immuneACCESS by way of TCRdb, which keeps in-frame sequences with V and J called. Part of the clones is missing from these tables; in studies checked, under half for an unresolved V gene and the rest for unknown reasons. For this sample there are about 2 million clones; just under 95% appear just once. The ten largest make up roughly 1.2% of the sample. Sequenced: naive CD8+ T cells sorted from blood. The cell subset or site label here, explained by the study, means: CD45RA+CCR7+. These receptors were collected from a man aged 18-30 years in good health.

The rearrangement uses TRBV5-4 and TRBJ1-1; 8 bases line up with TRBD1. The ends lost 2 bases at V and 3 bases at J; junction bases unmatched: 6. CDR1 and CDR2 from the germline V gene are SGHNT and YYREEE (reference sequence). This CDR3 spans 15 amino acids. The CDR3 region is CASSFSGGRDTEAFF. The DNA of the CDR3 is TGTGCCAGCAGCTTCTCAGGGGGCAGGGACACTGAAGCTTTCTTT. The full variable domain, in which reference TRBV5-4 and TRBJ1-1 provide the parts outside the CDR3, is ETGVTQSPTHLIKTRGQQVTLRCSSQSGHNTVSWYQQALGQGPQFIFQYYREEENGRGNFPPRFSGLQFPNYSSELNVNALELDDSALYLCASSFSGGRDTEAFFGQGTRLTVV.

The chain recombines TRBV7-6 with TRBJ1-1; D not resolved. With 2 bases removed from V and 5 bases from J, the gap between germline ends came to 21 bases. This CDR3 is 17 amino acids long. Germline lookup yields CDR1 SGHVS and CDR2 FNYEAQ. The CDR3 spells CASSLMGGRVGWTEAFF. For the CDR3, the DNA is TGTGCCAGCAGCTTAATGGGAGGTAGGGTTGGATGGACTGAAGCTTTCTTT.

The count of this clone is one. The same CDR3 is also encoded by other DNA sequences in this sample. V and J are TRBV5-1 and TRBJ1-1; D remains unclear. The ends were cut back, 0 bases at V and 0 bases at J, with 6 bases in the middle. From germline, CDR1 is SGHRS and CDR2 YFSETQ. The CDR3 runs 14 residues. The DNA of the CDR3 is TGCGCCAGCAGCTTGGGCACCATGAACACTGAAGCTTTCTTT. Amino acid sequence: CASSLGTMNTEAFF.

The chain recombines TRBV12-1 with TRBJ2-7; the table's D call, TRBD2, was not checked against the DNA. TRBV12-1 is shown as a pseudogene. The CDR3 is 15 residues long. DNA for the CDR3: TGTGCCAGCAGCTCCTCTGCGGGGAGCTTGCACGAGCAGTACTTC. Protein sequence: CASSSSAGSLHEQYF.

This clone was counted a single time. CDR3 bases: TGTGCCAGCAGTGAAGGGGGGGGACTAGCGGACCCTAGCTCCTACGAGCAGTACTTC. This gives the protein CASSEGGGLADPSSYEQYF. The chain has TRBV2 and TRBJ2-7, with 11 bases fitting TRBD2. With 1 base clipped from V and 0 bases from J, the junction kept 11 bases outside the gene matches. The CDR3 has 19 residues. The germline CDR1 and CDR2 sequences are SNHLY and FYNNEI.

The V call is TRBV2, the J call TRBJ2-3; 9 bases fit TRBD1. Looked up from germline, CDR1 is SNHLY and CDR2 is FYNNEI. CDR3 size: 15 residues. V lost 6 bases to trimming and J lost 6 bases; unmatched junction nucleotides: 10. The CDR3 reads CASSPTGGDADTQYF. The CDR3 DNA reads TGTGCCAGCAGCCCCACAGGGGGCGATGCGGATACGCAGTATTTT.

V is TRBV30 and J is TRBJ2-2; 10 bases line up with TRBD2. The CDR3 length is 17 residues. The trim removed 4 bases at V and 4 bases at J, leaving 12 bases unmatched. Germline assignment: CDR1 GTSNPN and CDR2 SVGIG (reference sequence). The CDR3 DNA is TGTGCCTGGACGGGACTAGCGTCAAGTGGGGGCACCGGGGAGCTGTTTTTT. As protein: CAWTGLASSGGTGELFF.

The chain joins TRBV7-9 to TRBJ2-3; a possible D gene is TRBD2 (6 bases). CDR3 length: 16 amino acids. Deletions cut 1 base from V and 0 bases from J, with 11 bases between. Germline-derived CDR1 and CDR2 are SEHNR and FQNEAQ (reference sequence). For the CDR3, the DNA is TGTGCCAGCAGCTTAGAGGGCGGGGAGAGCACAGATACGCAGTATTTT. It is translated as CASSLEGGESTDTQYF.

This chain links TRBV7-9 with TRBJ2-3; tentative D call: TRBD2 (5 bases). The CDR3 runs 16 residues. With 1 base removed from V and 1 base from J, the gap between germline ends came to 12 bases. Germline assignment: CDR1 SEHNR and CDR2 FQNEAQ (reference sequence). The CDR3 spells CASSLGYGVGTDTQYF. Here the CDR3 DNA reads TGTGCCAGCAGCTTAGGATACGGGGTAGGCACAGATACGCAGTATTTT.

This clone was recorded only once. This rearrangement joins TRBV19 to TRBJ2-7; 8 bases align to TRBD2. J lost 0 bases, V lost 5 bases, and 9 bases had no gene match. CDR3 length: 16 residues. Germline CDR1 and CDR2: LNHDA and SQIVND (reference sequence). The CDR3 reads CASSFSGGSLSYEQYF. As DNA, the CDR3 is TGTGCCAGTAGTTTCAGCGGGGGCTCCCTCTCCTACGAGCAGTACTTC. Full variable domain (missing parts from reference TRBV19 and TRBJ2-7): DGGITQSPKYLFRKEGQNVTLSCEQNLNHDAMYWYRQDPGQGLRLIYYSQIVNDFQKGDIAEGYSVSREKKESFPLTVTSAQKNPTAFYLCASSFSGGSLSYEQYFGPGTRLTVT.

This chain links TRBV14 with TRBJ2-3; 7 bases line up with TRBD2. The trim removed 0 bases at V and 3 bases at J, leaving 6 bases unmatched. Germline lookup yields CDR1 SGHDN and CDR2 FVKESK. The CDR3 loop spans 16 amino acids. This chain's CDR3 is CASSQDPFGRTDTQYF. DNA of the CDR3: TGTGCCAGCAGCCAAGATCCTTTCGGGAGGACAGATACGCAGTATTTT.

The rearrangement uses TRBV4-3 and TRBJ1-6; 9 bases align to TRBD1. V shed 0 bases, J shed 11 bases, and the junction held 8 bases outside the gene matches. CDR3 size: 16 residues. CDR1 is LGHNA, CDR2 YSLEER, per germline. Here the CDR3 reads CASSQDLGTGMPPLHF. In DNA form, the CDR3 reads TGCGCCAGCAGCCAAGATTTAGGGACAGGGATGCCACCCCTCCACTTT.

The genes are TRBV10-1 and TRBJ2-5; TRBD2 might be the D (5 bases). Trimming cost V 3 bases and J 5 bases, with 13 bases left between them. Germline lookup yields CDR1 WNHNN and CDR2 SYGVQD (reference sequence). This CDR3 contains 14 residues. The CDR3 spells CASSEVSGSETQYF. The CDR3 DNA reads as TGCGCCAGCAGTGAAGTGTCGGGGAGTGAGACCCAGTACTTC.

This clone has just one count. The rearrangement links TRBV6-4 to TRBJ1-4; D gene ambiguous. This CDR3 region has 13 residues. In germline, CDR1 is MRHNA, CDR2 SNTAGT. The germline V and J ends were trimmed by 3 bases and 8 bases, with 10 bases remaining between them. The CDR3, as DNA: TGTGCCAGCAGTGAGGTGGTAGGGGAAAAACTGTTTTTT. This sequence encodes CASSEVVGEKLFF.

This chain connects TRBV29-1 to TRBJ2-1; 12 bases match TRBD2. The ends lost 7 bases at V and 7 bases at J; junction bases unmatched: 11. CDR3 size: 15 residues. From germline, CDR1 is SQVTM and CDR2 ANQGSEA. CDR3 residues: CSAIRLAGDGNEQFF. CDR3 nucleotides: TGCAGCGCAATTCGACTAGCGGGGGACGGTAATGAGCAGTTCTTC.

This rearrangement joins TRBV28 to TRBJ1-5; a possible D gene is TRBD1 (5 bases). This CDR3 comprises 16 residues. Trimming shortened V by 4 bases and J by 1 base, and 14 bases separated the two germline ends. Germline-derived CDR1 and CDR2 are MDHEN and SYDVKM. CDR3 coding DNA: TGTGCCAGCAGTTCCCCCCGCCAGGGCAGCAATCAGCCCCAGCATTTT. Amino acid sequence: CASSSPRQGSNQPQHF.

The genes are TRBV11-1 and TRBJ2-4; no definite D call. The CDR3 loop spans 14 amino acids. Germline V gene sequence: CDR1 SGHAT, CDR2 FQDESV (reference sequence). V was pared by 5 bases and J by 0 bases, with 8 bases between. In DNA form, the CDR3 reads TGTGCCAGCAGCCTCTATGTAGCCAAAAACATTCAGTACTTC. Translated, it gives CASSLYVAKNIQYF.

The gene calls are TRBV7-9 and TRBJ2-1, with D perhaps matching TRBD1 (6 bases). The CDR3 runs 12 residues. Germline lookup yields CDR1 SEHNR and CDR2 FQNEAQ (reference sequence). Trimming took off 5 bases at V and 12 bases at J, with 14 bases between the two ends. CDR3 in amino acids: CASSPGQYGQFF. CDR3 DNA: TGTGCCAGCAGCCCGGGACAATATGGGCAGTTCTTC.

The V call is TRBV2, the J call TRBJ2-3; no firm D call. Germline V gives CDR1 SNHLY, CDR2 FYNNEI. V gave up 10 bases and J gave up 5 bases, with 10 bases separating them. This CDR3 comprises 11 residues. CDR3 coding DNA: TGTGCCAACAAAATGGGAGATACGCAGTATTTT. Residues: CANKMGDTQYF.

The J gene is TRBJ2-7, the V gene TRBV6-1, with D perhaps matching TRBD1 (5 bases). CDR1 is MNHNS and CDR2 is SASEGT in the germline V gene. The V gene lost 2 bases and the J gene lost 0 bases, with 5 bases spanning the gap. The CDR3 runs to 13 residues. CDR3 DNA: TGTGCCAGCAGTGAACAGGGCTCCTACGAGCAGTACTTC. Protein: CASSEQGSYEQYF.

The chain links TRBV7-8 to TRBJ2-1, with 8 nucleotides matching TRBD2. The CDR3 has 15 residues. Germline values: CDR1 SGHVS, CDR2 FQNEAQ. With 5 bases clipped from V and 2 bases from J, the junction kept 5 bases outside the gene matches. The CDR3 nucleotides are TGTGCCAGCAGCCCACGGGAGGGACCCTACAATGAGCAGTTCTTC. Amino acids: CASSPREGPYNEQFF.

The chain couples TRBV30 to TRBJ1-2; TRBD1 aligns across 9 bases. Looked up from germline, CDR1 is GTSNPN and CDR2 is SVGIG (reference sequence). The CDR3 is 11 residues long. V was clipped by 5 bases and J by 6 bases; unmatched bases: 1. The CDR3 DNA sequence: TGTGCCTGGGGACAGGGGAATGGCTACACCTTC. Protein: CAWGQGNGYTF.

Written as DNA, the CDR3 is TGCGCCAGCAGCTTGGAAGGGCCCTACTACGAGCAGTACTTC. Translated, it gives CASSLEGPYYEQYF. V gene TRBV5-1 combines with J gene TRBJ2-7, with no clear D. The CDR3 extends over 14 amino acids. Trimming stripped 0 bases from V and 3 bases from J, with 10 bases between. Germline lookup yields CDR1 SGHRS and CDR2 YFSETQ.

Points on this clone: Within the sample, other DNA sequences also encode this same CDR3. This chain links TRBV28 with TRBJ2-7; 7 bases fit TRBD2. Germline trimming cut 2 bases from V and 4 bases from J; bases unmatched to any gene: 5. The germline gives CDR1 MDHEN, CDR2 SYDVKM. This CDR3 spans 14 amino acids. Here the CDR3 reads CASSLGQGGYEQYF. Written as DNA, the CDR3 is TGTGCCAGCAGTTTAGGCCAGGGAGGGTACGAGCAGTACTTC.

The V call is TRBV30, the J call TRBJ2-2; D ambiguous. Trimming shortened V by 3 bases and J by 1 base, and 6 bases separated the two germline ends. The CDR3 runs to 13 residues. Germline V gene data show CDR1 as GTSNPN and CDR2 as SVGIG (reference sequence). The CDR3 DNA is TGTGCCTGGAGGGTGTTGAACACCGGGGAGCTGTTTTTT. This gives the protein CAWRVLNTGELFF. Full variable domain (rest looked up from reference TRBV30 and TRBJ2-2): SQTIHQWPATLVQPVGSPLSLECTVEGTSNPNLYWYRQAAGRGLQLLFYSVGIGQISSEVPQNLSASRPQDRQFILSSKKLLLSDSGFYLCAWRVLNTGELFFGEGSRLTVL.

In its sample, this clone was seen a few times. The rearrangement links TRBV13 to TRBJ1-6, with D unresolved. Trimming left V 5 bases short and J 2 bases short, with 10 bases between. The CDR3 is made up of 15 amino acids. CDR1 and CDR2 from the germline V gene are PRHDT and FYEKMQ (reference sequence). CDR3 DNA sequence: TGTGCCAGCAGCCCAGGACCCACCTATAATTCACCCCTCCACTTT. Its translation is CASSPGPTYNSPLHF.

The CDR3 sequence: CSVDPGSGLATEAFF. The CDR3 DNA is TGCAGCGTTGACCCAGGGTCGGGCTTAGCGACTGAAGCTTTCTTT. The chain joins TRBV29-1 to TRBJ1-1, with D maybe TRBD1 (5 bases). The CDR3 is made up of 15 amino acids. V was shortened by 3 bases and J by 5 bases, with 19 bases between the two germline ends. CDR1 and CDR2 (germline): SQVTM, ANQGSEA.

A single count supports this clone. The V call is TRBV10-3, the J call TRBJ1-6; 8 positions match TRBD1. Per the germline V gene, CDR1 is ENHRY and CDR2 is SYGVKD. Trimming at V came to 11 bases and at J to 3 bases, leaving 6 bases not matched to a gene. The CDR3 sequence is 14 residues long. The CDR3 region is CAAGQGDYNSPLHF. Written as DNA, the CDR3 is TGTGCCGCCGGACAGGGAGACTATAATTCACCCCTCCACTTT.

The V gene is TRBV7-3, the J gene TRBJ2-1; the match to TRBD2 covers 11 bases. Germline-derived CDR1 and CDR2 are SGHTA and FQGTGA. This CDR3 region has 17 residues. V was clipped by 2 bases and J by 0 bases; unmatched bases: 3. Here the CDR3 reads CASSLSGTSGSYNEQFF. The CDR3 nucleotides read TGTGCCAGCAGCTTATCGGGGACTAGCGGCTCCTACAATGAGCAGTTCTTC.

The table lists this clone with a few counts. The same CDR3 also results from other DNA sequences found in this sample. The rearrangement links TRBV9 to TRBJ1-3; D gene unclear. The V end was cut by 0 bases, the J end by 1 base, with 5 bases between. The CDR3 extends over 14 amino acids. From germline, CDR1 is SGDLS and CDR2 YYNGEE. DNA of the CDR3: TGTGCCAGCAGCGTAGAAGGGTCTGGAAACACCATATATTTT. It specifies CASSVEGSGNTIYF.

The genes are TRBV4-1 and TRBJ2-7, with TRBD2 matching over 7 bases. J gave up 0 bases and V 4 bases, and 12 bases lay outside the gene matches. Germline V gene sequence: CDR1 MGHRA, CDR2 YSYEKL. The CDR3 extends over 17 amino acids. CDR3 bases: TGCGCCAGCAGCCTCTCCCCGGCAGCGGGGCGCTCCTACGAGCAGTACTTC. Protein product: CASSLSPAAGRSYEQYF.

The rearrangement uses TRBV27 and TRBJ2-7, with TRBD2 matching over 8 bases. V dropped 6 bases and J dropped 1; count of bases not matched to a gene: 2. Germline V lookup: CDR1 MNHEY, CDR2 SMNVEV (reference sequence). The CDR3 is 13 amino acids. The CDR3 nucleotides are TGTGCCAGCAGACTAGCGGAATCCTACGAGCAGTACTTC. It codes for CASRLAESYEQYF.